These T cell receptor beta chains were read from a single sample in a study of T-cell reconstitution after alpha-beta-depleted transplantation in children. TCRdb analysed the PCR reads with MiXCR anew, one entry per CDR3 protein. The profile shows some 240,000 distinct CDR3 sequences, around 8.9% of them singletons. Sample: PBMCs from the stem cell graft donor, taken from the stem cell graft. The receptor set was obtained from a human donor who donated a stem cell graft to a child with SCID. The CDR3 runs from the conserved cysteine through the conserved F or W. A D gene is named only where the DNA matches it firmly. A row's size may be missing; if present it is once, few, many or a size class.

>TRBD2|TRBJ2-7|many|TRBV20-1
CSARDSLAGDYEQYF
TGCAGTGCTAGAGATTCTCTAGCGGGGGACTACGAGCAGTACTTC
>NA|TRBJ1-1|NA|TRBV11-1
CASSPLGSTWGTEAFF
TGTGCCAGCAGCCCTCTGGGATCCACATGGGGCACTGAAGCTTTCTTT
>NA|TRBJ1-1|many|TRBV5-1
CASSWGTQNTEAFF
TGCGCCAGCAGCTGGGGGACGCAAAACACTGAAGCTTTCTTT
>TRBD2|TRBJ2-3|many|TRBV12-3/TRBV12-4
CASSPYPGTSGGDSTDTQYF
TGTGCCAGCAGCCCTTACCCCGGGACTAGCGGGGGAGACAGCACAGATACGCAGTATTTT
>NA|TRBJ2-1|many|TRBV24-1
CATSDERVLNEQFF
TGTGCCACCAGTGATGAAAGGGTTCTGAATGAGCAGTTCTTC
>NA|TRBJ2-7|NA|TRBV5-1
CASNNNDYEQYF
TGCGCCAGCAATAACAACGACTACGAGCAGTACTTC
>NA|TRBJ2-1|NA|TRBV9
CASSVIGGASYNEQFF
TGTGCCAGCAGCGTAATTGGGGGGGCCTCCTACAATGAGCAGTTCTTC
>NA|TRBJ1-1|many|TRBV13
CASSSDPYGDTEAFF
TGTGCCAGCAGCTCTGACCCATATGGGGACACTGAAGCTTTCTTT
>TRBD1|TRBJ1-4|few|TRBV5-1
CASSLDRGDEKLFF
TGCGCCAGCAGCCTGGACAGGGGAGATGAAAAACTGTTTTTT
>NA|TRBJ2-7|many|TRBV28
CASSFHRSSSYEQYF
TGTGCCAGCAGTTTTCACAGGTCCTCCTCCTACGAGCAGTACTTC
>NA|TRBJ1-1|many|TRBV5-1
CASSLQGSATEAFF
TGCGCCAGCAGCTTGCAGGGGTCGGCCACTGAAGCTTTCTTT
>NA|TRBJ2-5|many|TRBV11-2
CASSLGRWGETADSQETQYF
TGTGCCAGCAGCTTGGGGAGGTGGGGTGAGACGGCGGACTCTCAAGAGACCCAGTACTTC
>NA|TRBJ2-3|many|TRBV5-1
CASSLTGVTDTQYF
TGCGCCAGCAGCTTAACCGGGGTAACAGATACGCAGTATTTT
>NA|TRBJ2-5|many|TRBV20-1
CSAKEVGETQYF
TGCAGTGCTAAGGAGGTTGGGGAGACCCAGTACTTC
>TRBD1|TRBJ2-2|NA|TRBV20-1
CSAPGGENPGELFF
TGCAGTGCGCCAGGGGGCGAGAACCCCGGGGAGCTGTTTTTT
>NA|TRBJ2-3|many|TRBV6-5
CASSYWTGGTDTQYF
TGTGCCAGCAGTTACTGGACGGGGGGCACAGATACGCAGTATTTT
>NA|TRBJ2-1|many|TRBV5-6
CASSLVRSDEQFF
TGTGCCAGCAGCTTGGTCAGGAGCGATGAGCAGTTCTTC
>NA|TRBJ1-6|many|TRBV3-1
CASSQGHSPLHF
TGTGCCAGCAGCCAAGGGCATTCACCCCTCCACTTT